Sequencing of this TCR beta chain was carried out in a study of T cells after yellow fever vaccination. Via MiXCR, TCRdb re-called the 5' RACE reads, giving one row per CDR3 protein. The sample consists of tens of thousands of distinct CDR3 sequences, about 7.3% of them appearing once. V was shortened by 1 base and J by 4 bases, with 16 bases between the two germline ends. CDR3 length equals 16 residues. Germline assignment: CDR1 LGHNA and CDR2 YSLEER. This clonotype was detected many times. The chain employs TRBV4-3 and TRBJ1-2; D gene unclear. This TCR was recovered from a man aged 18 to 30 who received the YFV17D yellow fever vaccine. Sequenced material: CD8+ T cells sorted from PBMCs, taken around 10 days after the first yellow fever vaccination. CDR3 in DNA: TGCGCCAGCAGCCAAGTTAAGTGGCCGGTAGTCTATGGCTACACCTTC. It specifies CASSQVKWPVVYGYTF.